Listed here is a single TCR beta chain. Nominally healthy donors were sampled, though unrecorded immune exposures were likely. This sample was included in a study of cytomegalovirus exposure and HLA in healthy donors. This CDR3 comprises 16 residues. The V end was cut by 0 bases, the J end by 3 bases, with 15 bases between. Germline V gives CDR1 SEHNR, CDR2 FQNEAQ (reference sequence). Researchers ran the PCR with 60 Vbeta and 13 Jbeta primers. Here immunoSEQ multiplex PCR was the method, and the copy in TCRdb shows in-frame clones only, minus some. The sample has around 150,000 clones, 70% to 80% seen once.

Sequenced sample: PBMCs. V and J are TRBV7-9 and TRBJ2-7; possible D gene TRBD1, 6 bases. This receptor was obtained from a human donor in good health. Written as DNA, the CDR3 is TGTGCCAGCAGCTTAGCGGGGGCGACAGGCAGCTACGAGCAGTACTTC. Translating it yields CASSLAGATGSYEQYF.